This TCR beta chain emerged from a study of blood T cell repertoires in COVID-19. Looking at the study overall: Acute and convalescent COVID-19 specimens originated in the United States, Italy and Spain.

The study counted Cohort 3 donors as recovered given two negative PCRs, clearance, or symptom resolution. Germline V gives CDR1 SGHNT, CDR2 YYREEE (reference sequence). The length of the CDR3 is 15 residues. Trimming pared 2 bases from V and 10 bases from J, leaving 18 bases between. A single count supports this clone. Authors' data handling: Amplifying reference gene primers gave estimates of nucleated cell counts. The table came from immunoSEQ multiplex PCR; TCRdb's copy has only in-frame clones and leaves some out. The DNA gave D and trimming, while V, J and clone size come from that table. The data show approximately 210,000 clones, 89% seen once.

This rearrangement joins TRBV5-4 to TRBJ1-4, with D possibly being TRBD1 (5 bases). This TCR came from a woman aged 18-29 years who had recovered from COVID-19. Input material: PBMCs or T cells enriched from blood (not recorded which). DNA for the CDR3: TGTGCCAGCAGCTTTGATCCGGACAAGGATCGAAAACTGTTTTTT. It encodes CASSFDPDKDRKLFF. Looking up the rest from reference TRBV5-4 and TRBJ1-4 gives the full variable domain: ETGVTQSPTHLIKTRGQQVTLRCSSQSGHNTVSWYQQALGQGPQFIFQYYREEENGRGNFPPRFSGLQFPNYSSELNVNALELDDSALYLCASSFDPDKDRKLFFGSGTQLSVL.